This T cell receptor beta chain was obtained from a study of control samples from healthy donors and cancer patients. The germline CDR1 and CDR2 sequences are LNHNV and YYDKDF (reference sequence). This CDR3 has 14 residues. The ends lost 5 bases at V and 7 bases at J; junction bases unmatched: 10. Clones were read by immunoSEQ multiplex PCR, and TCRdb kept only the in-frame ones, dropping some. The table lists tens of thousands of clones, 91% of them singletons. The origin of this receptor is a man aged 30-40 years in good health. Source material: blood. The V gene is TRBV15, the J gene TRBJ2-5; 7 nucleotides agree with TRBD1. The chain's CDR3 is CATSAGDGTVTQYF. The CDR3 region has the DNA TGTGCCACCAGCGCTGGTGACGGGACAGTGACCCAGTACTTC.